One and the same sample provided the 15 T cell receptor beta chains below, sequenced in a study of cytomegalovirus exposure and HLA in healthy donors. Vbeta (60) and Jbeta (13) primers were used in the PCR. The method was immunoSEQ multiplex PCR; TCRdb's version includes in-frame clones alone and lacks a portion of them. This repertoire includes more than 70,000 clones. The source material was PBMCs. These receptors all come from an older woman in good health and CMV-seronegative.

This chain connects TRBV4-2 to TRBJ1-1; 8 bases line up with TRBD1. The CDR3 has 16 amino acids. The J segment lost 4 bases and the V segment lost 5 bases, leaving 12 bases of the junction unmatched. The germline CDR1 and CDR2 sequences are LGHNA and YNFKEQ. DNA of the CDR3: TGTGCCAGCAGCTCCCAGAGGGGCCAGGGGGCCACTGAAGCTTTCTTT. As protein: CASSSQRGQGATEAFF.

This rearrangement joins TRBV27 to TRBJ2-4; 8 positions match TRBD1. CDR1 and CDR2 from the germline V gene are MNHEY and SMNVEV (reference sequence). This CDR3 is 14 amino acids long. Trimming took 6 bases from V and 5 from J; bases not matched to a gene: 6. The CDR3 reads CASSPWGQENIQYF. CDR3 sequence (DNA): TGTGCCAGCAGCCCCTGGGGACAGGAAAACATTCAGTACTTC.

The V call is TRBV2, the J call TRBJ2-6; 11 bases are a match to TRBD1. V lost 7 bases, J lost 2 bases, and 7 bases stayed unmatched. The CDR3 sequence is 17 residues long. Germline V gives CDR1 SNHLY, CDR2 FYNNEI. CDR3 sequence reads: CASTPGQGVAGANVLTF. The CDR3, as DNA: TGTGCCAGCACACCGGGACAGGGGGTTGCTGGGGCCAACGTCCTGACTTTC.

V and J are TRBV2 and TRBJ2-1; D is ambiguous. This CDR3 region has 14 residues. The germline V gene has CDR1 SNHLY and CDR2 FYNNEI. With 5 bases removed from V and 0 bases from J, the gap between germline ends came to 8 bases. CDR3 DNA sequence: TGTGCCAGCAGTCCCTCCTTCTCCTACAATGAGCAGTTCTTC. Protein: CASSPSFSYNEQFF.

V usage is TRBV9 and J usage is TRBJ2-3, with TRBD2 matching 7 bases. The CDR3 loop spans 16 amino acids. The V gene end was trimmed by 4 bases and the J gene end by 4 bases; junction bases not matched to a gene: 12. In germline, CDR1 is SGDLS, CDR2 YYNGEE. The CDR3, as DNA: TGTGCCAGCAGCCTCGGAGGTAGGCTAGCGGCAGATACGCAGTATTTT. This encodes CASSLGGRLAADTQYF.

The chain combines TRBV30 with TRBJ2-5; 10 bases line up with TRBD1. The DNA end is more similar to TRBJ2-7, so the J call may be wrong. CDR1 is GTSNPN and CDR2 is SVGIG in the germline V gene (reference sequence). This CDR3 region has 12 residues. The CDR3 bases are TGTGCCTGTGGACAGGGGGTAAACGAGCAGTACTTC. It translates to CACGQGVNEQYF.

The chain carries TRBV10-3 and TRBJ2-1; TRBD1 matches at 9 bases. The CDR3 sequence is 14 residues long. V shed 6 bases, J shed 4 bases, and the junction held 4 bases outside the gene matches. Per the germline V gene, CDR1 is ENHRY and CDR2 is SYGVKD. CDR3 residues: CAIRGGQGYNEQFF. The CDR3 coding sequence is TGTGCCATCAGGGGGGGACAGGGTTACAATGAGCAGTTCTTC.

As DNA, the CDR3 is TGTGCTCTGATGGGCCAGTTGGGCCCTCCCCCCGATGAGCAGTTCTTC. This encodes CALMGQLGPPPDEQFF. V is TRBV30 and J is TRBJ2-1, with no clear D. Germline V gene lookup returns CDR1 GTSNPN and CDR2 SVGIG (reference sequence). The CDR3 sequence is 16 residues long.

The rearrangement joins TRBV18 to TRBJ2-2; TRBD2 agrees at 8 bases. Trimming took 3 bases from V and 10 from J; bases not matched to a gene: 10. CDR1 is KGHSH and CDR2 is LQKENI in the germline V gene. The CDR3 length is 15 residues. The CDR3 reads CASSPRRGESEELFF. The CDR3 region has the DNA TGTGCCAGCTCACCGAGGCGGGGGGAGTCAGAGGAGCTGTTTTTT.

Comment on this clone: Lacking the conserved final phenylalanine or tryptophan, this CDR3 likely reflects a read error. J is TRBJ1-1 and V is TRBV28; weak D call: TRBD1 (5 bases). CDR1 and CDR2 from the germline V gene are MDHEN and SYDVKM. This CDR3 region has 14 residues. V was shortened by 3 bases and J by 2 bases, with 10 bases between the two germline ends. In nucleotides, the CDR3 is TGTGCCAGCAGTTTGGGGCAGAGAAACACTGAAGCTTTCCTT. It yields the protein CASSLGQRNTEAFL.

The CDR3 loop reads CSVYDRVEGGEKLFF. CDR3 in DNA: TGCAGCGTATACGACAGGGTGGAAGGTGGTGAAAAACTGTTTTTT. This chain links TRBV29-1 with TRBJ1-4; TRBD1 aligns across 7 bases. V shed 6 bases and J 7 bases; nucleotides not matched to a gene: 14. Germline assignment: CDR1 SQVTM and CDR2 ANQGSEA. This CDR3 contains 15 residues.

The rearrangement links TRBV4-3 to TRBJ2-3, with 10 bases lining up with TRBD2. V dropped 0 bases and J dropped 8; count of bases not matched to a gene: 5. Looked up from germline, CDR1 is LGHNA and CDR2 is YSLEER. The CDR3 consists of 15 residues. The CDR3 region has the DNA TGCGCCAGCAGCCAAGAAGTCCTAGCGGGAGTTACGCAGTATTTT. Amino acid sequence: CASSQEVLAGVTQYF.

The chain has TRBV5-1 and TRBJ2-2; 9 bases map to TRBD1. The CDR3 sequence is 15 residues long. Trimming cost V 0 bases and J 7 bases; bases outside gene matches: 4. CDR1 is SGHRS and CDR2 is YFSETQ in the germline V gene. CDR3 sequence: CASSLVQGAIGELFF. DNA for the CDR3: TGCGCCAGCAGCTTGGTACAGGGGGCAATCGGGGAGCTGTTTTTT. Complete variable domain (other parts from reference TRBV5-1 and TRBJ2-2): KAGVTQTPRYLIKTRGQQVTLSCSPISGHRSVSWYQQTPGQGLQFLFEYFSETQRNKGNFPGRFSGRQFSNSRSEMNVSTLELGDSALYLCASSLVQGAIGELFFGEGSRLTVL.

The chain uses TRBV18 and TRBJ2-5; D remains ambiguous. Looked up from germline, CDR1 is KGHSH and CDR2 is LQKENI. The length of the CDR3 is 14 residues. Trimming took off 2 bases at V and 4 bases at J, with 11 bases between the two ends. The CDR3 DNA sequence: TGTGCCAGCTCACCAGGCAGCAGGCCAGAGACCCAGTACTTC. Protein product: CASSPGSRPETQYF.

The chain has TRBV28 and TRBJ1-2, with 8 bases aligning to TRBD1. J lost 4 bases, V lost 4 bases, and 8 bases had no gene match. This CDR3 is 15 amino acids long. The V gene's germline CDR1 is MDHEN and CDR2 SYDVKM. The CDR3 is CASSSAAGGSYGYTF. Written as DNA, the CDR3 is TGTGCCAGCAGTTCCGCCGCAGGGGGCTCCTATGGCTACACCTTC.